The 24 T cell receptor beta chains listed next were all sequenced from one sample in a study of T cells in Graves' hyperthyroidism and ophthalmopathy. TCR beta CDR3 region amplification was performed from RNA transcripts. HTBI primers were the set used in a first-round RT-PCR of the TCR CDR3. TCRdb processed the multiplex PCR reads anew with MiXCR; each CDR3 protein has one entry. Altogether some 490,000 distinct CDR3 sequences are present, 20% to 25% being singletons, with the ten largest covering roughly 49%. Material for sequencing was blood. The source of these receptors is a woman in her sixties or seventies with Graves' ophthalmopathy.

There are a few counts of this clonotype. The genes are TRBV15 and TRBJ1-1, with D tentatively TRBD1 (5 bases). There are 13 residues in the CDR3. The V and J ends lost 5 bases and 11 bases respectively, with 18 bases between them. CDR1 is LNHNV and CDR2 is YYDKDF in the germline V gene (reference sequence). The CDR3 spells CATSWGSLGPAFF. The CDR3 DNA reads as TGTGCCACCAGCTGGGGCAGCCTGGGCCCCGCTTTCTTT.

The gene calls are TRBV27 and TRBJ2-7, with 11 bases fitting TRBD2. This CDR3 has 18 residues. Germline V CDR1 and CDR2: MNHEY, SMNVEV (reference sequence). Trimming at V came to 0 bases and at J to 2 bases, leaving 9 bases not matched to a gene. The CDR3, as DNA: TGTGCCAGCAGTTTATCTCCGCCTAGCGGGAGGTATACCTACGAGCAGTACTTC. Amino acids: CASSLSPPSGRYTYEQYF.

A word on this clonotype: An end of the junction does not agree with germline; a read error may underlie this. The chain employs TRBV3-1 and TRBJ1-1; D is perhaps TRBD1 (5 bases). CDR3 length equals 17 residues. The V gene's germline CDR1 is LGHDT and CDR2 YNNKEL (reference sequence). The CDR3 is CASNQMTGRLRNTEAFF. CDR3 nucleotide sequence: TGTGCCAGCAACCAAATGACGGGGCGCCTTAGGAACACTGAAGCTTTCTTT. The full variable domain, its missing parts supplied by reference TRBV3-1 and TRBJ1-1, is DTAVSQTPKYLVTQMGNDKSIKCEQNLGHDTMYWYKQDSKKFLKIMFSYNNKELIINETVPNRFSPKSPDKAHLNLHINSLELGDSAVYFCASNQMTGRLRNTEAFFGQGTRLTVV.

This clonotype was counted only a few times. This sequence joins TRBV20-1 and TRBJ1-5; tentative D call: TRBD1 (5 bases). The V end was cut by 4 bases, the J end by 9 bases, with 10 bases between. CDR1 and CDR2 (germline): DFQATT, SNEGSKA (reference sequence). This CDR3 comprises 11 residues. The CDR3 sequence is CSAKKGTPQHF. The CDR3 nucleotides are TGCAGTGCTAAAAAAGGGACGCCCCAGCATTTT.

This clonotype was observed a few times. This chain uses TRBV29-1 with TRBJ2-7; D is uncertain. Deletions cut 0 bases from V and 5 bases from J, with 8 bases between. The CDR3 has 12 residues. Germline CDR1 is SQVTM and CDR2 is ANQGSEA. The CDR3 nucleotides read TGCAGCGTTGAAGAGGGTGTTAACGAGCAGTACTTC. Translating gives CSVEEGVNEQYF.

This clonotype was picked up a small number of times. CDR3 loop: CSASQGYGYTF. The CDR3 region has the DNA TGCAGTGCTAGCCAGGGTTATGGCTACACCTTC. The chain carries TRBV20-1 and TRBJ1-2; weak D call: TRBD1 (5 bases). Per the germline V gene, CDR1 is DFQATT and CDR2 is SNEGSKA (reference sequence). Trimming removed 3 bases from V and 5 bases from J, with 7 bases in between. The CDR3 runs 11 residues.

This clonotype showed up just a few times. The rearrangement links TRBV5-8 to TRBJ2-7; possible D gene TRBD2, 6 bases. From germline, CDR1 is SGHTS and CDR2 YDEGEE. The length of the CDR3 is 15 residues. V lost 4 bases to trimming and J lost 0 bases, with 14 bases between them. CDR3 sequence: CASSRTSRSSYEQYF. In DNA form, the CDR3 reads TGTGCCAGCAGCCGCACTAGCCGAAGCTCCTACGAGCAGTACTTC.

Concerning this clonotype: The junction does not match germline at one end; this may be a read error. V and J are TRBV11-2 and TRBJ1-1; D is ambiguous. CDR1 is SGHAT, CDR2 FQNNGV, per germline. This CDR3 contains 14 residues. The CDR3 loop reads CASSRNTGYTKAFF. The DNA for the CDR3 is TGTGCCAGCAGCCGAAACACCGGGTACACTAAAGCTTTCTTT.

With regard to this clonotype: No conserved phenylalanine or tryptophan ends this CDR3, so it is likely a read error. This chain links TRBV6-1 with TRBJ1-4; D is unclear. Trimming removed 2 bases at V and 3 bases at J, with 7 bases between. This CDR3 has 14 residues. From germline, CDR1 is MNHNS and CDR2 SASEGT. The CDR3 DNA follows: TGTGCCAGCAGTGAACAGATATCTAATGAAAAACTGTTTTAT. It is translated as CASSEQISNEKLFY.

CDR3 protein: CSARGWAADTQYF. The CDR3 DNA reads as TGCAGTGCGCGAGGGTGGGCGGCAGATACGCAGTATTTT. The V gene is TRBV20-1, the J gene TRBJ2-3; possible D gene TRBD2, 5 bases. The germline V gene encodes CDR1 DFQATT and CDR2 SNEGSKA (reference sequence). This CDR3 is built from 13 residues. V was trimmed by 6 bases and J by 4 bases, leaving 14 bases between them.

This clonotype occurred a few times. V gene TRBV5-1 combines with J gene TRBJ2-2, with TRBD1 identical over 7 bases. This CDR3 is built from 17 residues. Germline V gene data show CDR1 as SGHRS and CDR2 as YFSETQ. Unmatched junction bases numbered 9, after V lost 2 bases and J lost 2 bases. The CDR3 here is CASSFAAGTDNTGELFF. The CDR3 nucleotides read TGCGCCAGCAGCTTTGCCGCCGGGACAGACAACACCGGGGAGCTGTTTTTT.

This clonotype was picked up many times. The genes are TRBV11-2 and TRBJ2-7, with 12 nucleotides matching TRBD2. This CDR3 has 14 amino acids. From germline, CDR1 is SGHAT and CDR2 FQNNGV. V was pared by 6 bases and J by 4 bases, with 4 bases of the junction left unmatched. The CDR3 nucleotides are TGTGCCAGCAGGTCGACTAGCGGGAGTTACGAGCAGTACTTC. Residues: CASRSTSGSYEQYF.

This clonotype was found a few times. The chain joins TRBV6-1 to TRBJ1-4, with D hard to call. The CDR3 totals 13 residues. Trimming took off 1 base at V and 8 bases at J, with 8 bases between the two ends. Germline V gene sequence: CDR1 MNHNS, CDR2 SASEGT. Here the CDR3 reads CASSEVVQEKLFF. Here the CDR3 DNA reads TGTGCCAGCAGTGAAGTAGTTCAAGAAAAACTGTTTTTT.

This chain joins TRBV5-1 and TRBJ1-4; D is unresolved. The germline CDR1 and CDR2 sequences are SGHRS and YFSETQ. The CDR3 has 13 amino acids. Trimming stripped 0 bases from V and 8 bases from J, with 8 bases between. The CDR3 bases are TGCGCCAGCAGCTTGGAGGGATTGGAAAAACTGTTTTTT. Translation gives CASSLEGLEKLFF.

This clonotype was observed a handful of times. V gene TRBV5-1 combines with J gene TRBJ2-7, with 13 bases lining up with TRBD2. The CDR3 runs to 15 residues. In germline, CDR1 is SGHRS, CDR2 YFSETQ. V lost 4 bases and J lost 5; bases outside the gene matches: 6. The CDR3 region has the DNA TGCGCCAGCAGCCAACTAGCGGGAGGGCCGGACGAGCAGTACTTC. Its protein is CASSQLAGGPDEQYF.

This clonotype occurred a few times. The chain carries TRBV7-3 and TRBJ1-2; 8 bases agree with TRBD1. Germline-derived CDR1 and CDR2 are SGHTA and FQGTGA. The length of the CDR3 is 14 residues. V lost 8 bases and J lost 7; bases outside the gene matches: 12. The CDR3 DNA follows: TGTGCCAGCGGACGGACTTCAGGGGGCTCTGGCTACACCTTC. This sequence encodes CASGRTSGGSGYTF.

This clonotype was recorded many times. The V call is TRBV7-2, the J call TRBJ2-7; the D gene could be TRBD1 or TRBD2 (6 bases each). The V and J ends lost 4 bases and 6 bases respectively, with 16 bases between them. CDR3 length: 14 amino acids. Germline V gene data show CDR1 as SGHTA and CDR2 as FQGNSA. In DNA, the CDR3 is TGTGCCAGCAGCTCGACAGTACAGGGAGGCGAGCAGTACTTC. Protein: CASSSTVQGGEQYF. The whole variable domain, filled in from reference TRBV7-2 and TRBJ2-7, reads GAGVSQSPSNKVTEKGKDVELRCDPISGHTALYWYRQSLGQGLEFLIYFQGNSAPDKSGLPSDRFSAERTGGSVSTLTIQRTQQEDSAVYLCASSSTVQGGEQYFGPGTRLTVT.

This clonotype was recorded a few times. CDR3 DNA: TGTGCTACCAGCAGTAATTTCGGGTTAACTAATGAAAAACTGTTTTTT. The encoded protein is CATSSNFGLTNEKLFF. The J gene is TRBJ1-4, the V gene TRBV28; D call uncertain. Germline V gene lookup returns CDR1 MDHEN and CDR2 SYDVKM. The CDR3 consists of 16 residues.

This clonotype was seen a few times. CDR3 loop: CSVEGPADTQYF. DNA for the CDR3: TGCAGCGTTGAGGGGCCAGCCGATACGCAGTATTTT. The rearrangement uses TRBV29-1 and TRBJ2-3; tentative D call: TRBD1 (5 bases). The V gene's germline CDR1 is SQVTM and CDR2 ANQGSEA. Trimming removed 3 bases at V and 6 bases at J, with 10 bases between. CDR3 length: 12 amino acids.

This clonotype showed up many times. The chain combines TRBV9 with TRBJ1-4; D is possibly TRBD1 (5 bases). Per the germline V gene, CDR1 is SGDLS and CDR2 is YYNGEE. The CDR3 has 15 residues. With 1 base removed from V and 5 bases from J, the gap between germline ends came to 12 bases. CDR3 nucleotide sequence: TGTGCCAGCAGCGTAAATAGGGGTTCAAATGAAAAACTGTTTTTT. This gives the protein CASSVNRGSNEKLFF. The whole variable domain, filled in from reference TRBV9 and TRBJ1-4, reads DSGVTQTPKHLITATGQRVTLRCSPRSGDLSVYWYQQSLDQGLQFLIQYYNGEERAKGNILERFSAQQFPDLHSELNLSSLELGDSALYFCASSVNRGSNEKLFFGSGTQLSVL.

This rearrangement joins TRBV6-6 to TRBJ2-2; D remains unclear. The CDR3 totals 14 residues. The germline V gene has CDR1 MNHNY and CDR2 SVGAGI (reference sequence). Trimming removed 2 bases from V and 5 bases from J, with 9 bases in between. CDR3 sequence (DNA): TGTGCCAGCAGTTACGAACTGATGACCGGGGAGCTGTTTTTT. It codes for CASSYELMTGELFF.

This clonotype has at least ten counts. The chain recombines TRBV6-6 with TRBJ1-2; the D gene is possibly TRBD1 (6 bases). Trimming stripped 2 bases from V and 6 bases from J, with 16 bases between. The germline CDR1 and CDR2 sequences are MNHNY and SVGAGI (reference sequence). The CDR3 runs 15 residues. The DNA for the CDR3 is TGTGCCAGCAGTTACACAGGGAGGCGTACGGATGGCTACACCTTC. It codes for CASSYTGRRTDGYTF.

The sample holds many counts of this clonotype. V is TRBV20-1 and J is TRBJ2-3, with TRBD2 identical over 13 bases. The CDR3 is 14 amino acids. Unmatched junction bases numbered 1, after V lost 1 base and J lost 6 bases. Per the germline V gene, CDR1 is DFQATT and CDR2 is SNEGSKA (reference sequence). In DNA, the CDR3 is TGCAGTGCTAGAGGGACTAGCGGGAGCGATACGCAGTATTTT. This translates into CSARGTSGSDTQYF.

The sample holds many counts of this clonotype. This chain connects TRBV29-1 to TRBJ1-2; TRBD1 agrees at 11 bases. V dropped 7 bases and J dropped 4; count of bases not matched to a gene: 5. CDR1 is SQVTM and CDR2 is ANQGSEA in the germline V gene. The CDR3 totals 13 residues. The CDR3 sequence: CSAGTGGGYGYTF. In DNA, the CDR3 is TGCAGCGCTGGGACAGGGGGAGGCTATGGCTACACCTTC.